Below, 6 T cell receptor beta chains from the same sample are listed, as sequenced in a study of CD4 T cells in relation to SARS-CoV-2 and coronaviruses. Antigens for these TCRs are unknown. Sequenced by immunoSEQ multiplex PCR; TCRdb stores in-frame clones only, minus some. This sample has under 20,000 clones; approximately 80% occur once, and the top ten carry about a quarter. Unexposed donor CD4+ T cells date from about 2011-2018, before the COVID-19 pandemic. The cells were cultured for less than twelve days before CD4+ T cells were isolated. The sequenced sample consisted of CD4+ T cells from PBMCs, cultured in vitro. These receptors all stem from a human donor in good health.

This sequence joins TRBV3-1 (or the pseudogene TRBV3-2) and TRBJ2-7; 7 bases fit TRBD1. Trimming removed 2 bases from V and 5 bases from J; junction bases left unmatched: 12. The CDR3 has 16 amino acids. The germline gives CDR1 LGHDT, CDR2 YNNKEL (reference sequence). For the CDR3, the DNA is TGTGCCAGCAGCCAACCTACCAACAGGGGACACCACGAGCAGTACTTC. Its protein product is CASSQPTNRGHHEQYF.

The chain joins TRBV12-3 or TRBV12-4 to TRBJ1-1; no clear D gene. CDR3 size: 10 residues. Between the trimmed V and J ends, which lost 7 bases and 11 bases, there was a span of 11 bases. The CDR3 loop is CASTGGGAFF. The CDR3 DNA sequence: TGTGCCAGCACAGGAGGAGGGGCTTTCTTT.

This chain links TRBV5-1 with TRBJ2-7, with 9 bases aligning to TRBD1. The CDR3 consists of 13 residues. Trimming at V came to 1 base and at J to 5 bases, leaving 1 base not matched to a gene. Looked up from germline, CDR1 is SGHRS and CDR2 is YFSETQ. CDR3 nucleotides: TGCGCCAGCAGCTTGACAGGGGGCGACGAGCAGTACTTC. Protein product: CASSLTGGDEQYF. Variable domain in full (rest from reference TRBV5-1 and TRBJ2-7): KAGVTQTPRYLIKTRGQQVTLSCSPISGHRSVSWYQQTPGQGLQFLFEYFSETQRNKGNFPGRFSGRQFSNSRSEMNVSTLELGDSALYLCASSLTGGDEQYFGPGTRLTVT.

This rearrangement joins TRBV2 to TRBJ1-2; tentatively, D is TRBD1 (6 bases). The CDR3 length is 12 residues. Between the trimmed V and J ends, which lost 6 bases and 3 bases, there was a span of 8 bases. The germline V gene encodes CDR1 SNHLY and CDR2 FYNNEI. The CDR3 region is CASRGGDYGYTF. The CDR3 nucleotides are TGTGCCAGCAGAGGGGGGGACTATGGCTACACCTTC.

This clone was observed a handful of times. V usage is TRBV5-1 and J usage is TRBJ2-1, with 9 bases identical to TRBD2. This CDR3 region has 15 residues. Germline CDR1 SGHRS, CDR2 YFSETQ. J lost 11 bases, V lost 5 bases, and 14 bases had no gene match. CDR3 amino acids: CASRLRPPTSGQQFF. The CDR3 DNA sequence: TGCGCCAGCAGGCTAAGGCCCCCCACTAGCGGGCAGCAGTTCTTC.

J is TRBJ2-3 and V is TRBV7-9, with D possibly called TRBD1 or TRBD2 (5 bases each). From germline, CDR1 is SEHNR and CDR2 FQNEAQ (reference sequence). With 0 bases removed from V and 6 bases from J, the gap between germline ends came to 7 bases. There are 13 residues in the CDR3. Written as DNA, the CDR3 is TGTGCCAGCAGCTTAGCGGGGGAGGATACGCAGTATTTT. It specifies CASSLAGEDTQYF.